Listed here are 29 T cell receptor beta chains from one sample, sequenced in a study of blood T cells in healthy people across ages. It was with a sample-barcoded 5' primer and a J-beta primer mix that a second PCR of roughly 7 to 12 cycles was run. MiXCR, applied by TCRdb to the 5' RACE reads, yields one record per CDR3 protein. The repertoire consists of about a million distinct CDR3 sequences, with 30% to 40% occurring once and the leading ten covering around 13%. Source material: blood. These receptors were collected from a man between 18 and 29 years old in good health.

This chain connects TRBV20-1 to TRBJ1-1; 12 bases are shared with TRBD1. The CDR3 has 15 residues. Germline CDR1 DFQATT, CDR2 SNEGSKA (reference sequence). After removal of 5 bases from V and 4 bases from J, the junction contained 8 bases not matched to a gene. CDR3 nucleotides: TGCAGTGCTGTCCCGGGACAGGGGGCGTCCACTGAAGCTTTCTTT. Its translation: CSAVPGQGASTEAFF.

This clonotype was detected only once. At one of its ends the junction is not consistent with the germline gene, which may arise from a read error. The gene calls are TRBV29-1 and TRBJ2-4; weak D call: TRBD2 (5 bases). The J call is doubtful: the DNA matches TRBJ2-5 better. Germline CDR1 reads SQVTM; CDR2 reads ANQGSEA. This CDR3 is 10 amino acids long. The CDR3 coding sequence is TGCAGCGGACTACAAGTGACCCAGTACTTC. Translating gives CSGLQVTQYF.

This clonotype was observed a single time. The chain recombines TRBV7-2 with TRBJ2-7; the D gene could be TRBD1 or TRBD2 (6 bases each). TRBJ2-5 matches the DNA end more closely, so the J call is doubtful. Germline V CDR1 and CDR2: SGHTA, FQGNSA. The CDR3 has 14 residues. The CDR3, as DNA: TGTGCCAGCAGTCATGCTCGGGGGCGAGAGACCCAGTACTTC. This encodes CASSHARGRETQYF.

This clonotype was detected only a few times. The gene calls are TRBV20-1 and TRBJ2-7; D call uncertain. The germline V and J ends were trimmed by 0 bases and 0 bases, with 6 bases remaining between them. Germline V CDR1 and CDR2: DFQATT, SNEGSKA (reference sequence). The CDR3 loop spans 13 amino acids. The CDR3 is CSAREAVSYEQYF. The CDR3 bases are TGCAGTGCTAGAGAGGCCGTCTCCTACGAGCAGTACTTC.

This clonotype has a handful of counts. The chain carries TRBV24-1 and TRBJ2-3; 11 bases agree with TRBD1. The V gene end was trimmed by 5 bases and the J gene end by 3 bases; junction bases not matched to a gene: 3. Germline-derived CDR1 and CDR2 are KGHDR and SFDVKD. The CDR3 length is 15 residues. The CDR3 bases are TGTGCCACCAGTGCGGGGACAGGGGGAACAGATACGCAGTATTTT. This encodes CATSAGTGGTDTQYF.

This rearrangement joins TRBV5-1 to TRBJ1-1; 7 nucleotides align to TRBD1. Germline V gene data show CDR1 as SGHRS and CDR2 as YFSETQ. The CDR3 extends over 15 amino acids. The junction had 15 bases not matched to a gene; V was cut back by 7 bases and J by 6 bases. This chain's CDR3 is CASQGMTGTASEAFF. As DNA, the CDR3 is TGCGCCAGCCAGGGGATGACAGGGACGGCTTCTGAAGCTTTCTTT.

The chain links TRBV2 to TRBJ2-5; 9 bases fit TRBD1. The trim removed 5 bases at V and 11 bases at J, leaving 6 bases unmatched. Germline V gives CDR1 SNHLY, CDR2 FYNNEI. The CDR3 is made up of 12 amino acids. The CDR3 DNA is TGTGCCAGCAGTCTCGGGACAGGGCCTCAGTACTTC. Encoded protein: CASSLGTGPQYF.

The chain joins TRBV4-2 to TRBJ1-2, with D tentatively TRBD1 (5 bases). The CDR3 is 14 amino acids. Trimming removed 1 base at V and 4 bases at J, with 10 bases between. The V gene's germline CDR1 is LGHNA and CDR2 YNFKEQ. The CDR3 here is CASSQAVGTYGYTF. DNA of the CDR3: TGTGCCAGCAGCCAAGCTGTGGGGACCTATGGCTACACCTTC.

The V gene is TRBV20-1, the J gene TRBJ1-2; tentative D call: TRBD1 (5 bases). Looked up from germline, CDR1 is DFQATT and CDR2 is SNEGSKA (reference sequence). The CDR3 length is 14 residues. The V and J ends lost 6 bases and 5 bases respectively, with 19 bases between them. The chain's CDR3 is CSAQPGRSIYGYTF. In DNA form, the CDR3 reads TGCAGTGCCCAACCGGGACGGAGCATTTATGGCTACACCTTC.

The chain uses TRBV12-3 or TRBV12-4 and TRBJ1-4; TRBD1 matches 7 bases. The CDR3 runs 14 residues. The junction had 4 bases not matched to a gene; V was cut back by 5 bases and J by 4 bases. The CDR3 reads CASSPGQHNEKLFF. In DNA, the CDR3 is TGTGCCAGCAGTCCGGGACAGCATAATGAAAAACTGTTTTTT.

There are a few counts of this clonotype. The V gene is TRBV10-3, the J gene TRBJ2-3; TRBD1 matches at 9 bases. The CDR3 consists of 15 residues. The germline CDR1 and CDR2 sequences are ENHRY and SYGVKD. The junction had 4 bases not matched to a gene; V was cut back by 4 bases and J by 2 bases. The CDR3 nucleotides are TGTGCCATCAGTGCTGGGACAGGGTACACAGATACGCAGTATTTT. It translates to CAISAGTGYTDTQYF.

The sample holds a few counts of this clonotype. This chain links TRBV20-1 with TRBJ2-1; 8 bases map to TRBD2. This CDR3 contains 12 residues. From germline, CDR1 is DFQATT and CDR2 SNEGSKA (reference sequence). The V gene end was trimmed by 6 bases and the J gene end by 6 bases; junction bases not matched to a gene: 4. CDR3 loop: CSASTSVNEQFF. CDR3 in DNA: TGCAGTGCCTCGACTAGCGTCAATGAGCAGTTCTTC.

The J gene is TRBJ1-5, the V gene TRBV28; no reliable D call. Trimming removed 2 bases from V and 6 bases from J, with 11 bases in between. The CDR3 is 14 amino acids. Per the germline V gene, CDR1 is MDHEN and CDR2 is SYDVKM. In DNA, the CDR3 is TGTGCCAGCAGTTTAGGGGTAGGAGGTCAGCCCCAGCATTTT. It codes for CASSLGVGGQPQHF.

The chain couples TRBV4-2 to TRBJ2-7; D call uncertain. Germline V lookup: CDR1 LGHNA, CDR2 YNFKEQ. CDR3 length: 15 residues. Trimming removed 0 bases at V and 3 bases at J, with 12 bases between. Here the CDR3 DNA reads TGTGCCAGCAGCCAAGATAAGGATCTCGACTACGAGCAGTACTTC. It translates to CASSQDKDLDYEQYF.

This clonotype was counted a few times. The CDR3 coding sequence is TGTGCCAGCAGTTTCCTCTCGGCTTCGAATCAGCCCCAGCATTTT. Protein sequence: CASSFLSASNQPQHF. The chain couples TRBV27 to TRBJ1-5, with D unresolved. This CDR3 is built from 15 residues. Per germline, CDR1 MNHEY and CDR2 SMNVEV (reference sequence). Trimming pared 3 bases from V and 4 bases from J, leaving 13 bases between.

In this sample, this clonotype turned up a few times. The V gene is TRBV20-1, the J gene TRBJ1-2, with a possible D match to TRBD1 (5 bases). Germline CDR1 DFQATT, CDR2 SNEGSKA (reference sequence). This CDR3 has 18 residues. V was cut by 0 bases and J by 1 base, with 21 bases left in between. The CDR3 protein is CSARDLVRQPYFNYGYTF. DNA of the CDR3: TGCAGTGCTAGAGATTTAGTGAGACAGCCTTATTTTAACTATGGCTACACCTTC.

The V call is TRBV9, the J call TRBJ2-1; D remains ambiguous. CDR1 is SGDLS and CDR2 is YYNGEE in the germline V gene. The CDR3 length is 15 residues. Trimming pared 0 bases from V and 10 bases from J, leaving 17 bases between. CDR3 amino acids: CASSVGSSPPYEQFF. In nucleotides, the CDR3 is TGTGCCAGCAGCGTAGGTAGCAGCCCCCCATACGAGCAGTTCTTC.

The chain is built from TRBV5-1 and TRBJ2-2; tentative D call: TRBD1 (5 bases). Trimming shortened V by 5 bases and J by 7 bases, and 18 bases separated the two germline ends. The germline CDR1 and CDR2 sequences are SGHRS and YFSETQ. CDR3 size: 15 residues. CDR3 nucleotides: TGCGCCAGCAGAAGGGGCCCCCTGGAAGACGGGGAGCTGTTTTTT. Protein product: CASRRGPLEDGELFF.

In DNA form, the CDR3 reads TGTGCCAGCAGCCAAGATCAGTTAAAGCAGTACTTC. Its protein is CASSQDQLKQYF. V usage is TRBV14 and J usage is TRBJ2-5, with unresolved D. V was cut by 0 bases and J by 11 bases, with 10 bases left in between. Germline V gene lookup returns CDR1 SGHDN and CDR2 FVKESK. This CDR3 has 12 residues.

This sequence joins TRBV20-1 and TRBJ2-7; TRBD2 might be the D (5 bases). Trimming stripped 6 bases from V and 7 bases from J, with 13 bases between. CDR1 is DFQATT, CDR2 SNEGSKA, per germline (reference sequence). This CDR3 is built from 11 residues. The CDR3 DNA follows: TGCAGTGCGAGTGACGGAGGTGAGCAGTACTTC. Translating it yields CSASDGGEQYF.

The chain carries TRBV5-1 and TRBJ2-3; 7 bases are a match to TRBD1. CDR1 and CDR2 (germline): SGHRS, YFSETQ. The CDR3 spans 14 residues. J lost 4 bases, V lost 3 bases, and 5 bases had no gene match. CDR3 sequence reads: CASSSDRAADTQYF. The CDR3 DNA sequence: TGCGCCAGCAGCTCCGACAGGGCGGCAGATACGCAGTATTTT.

The rearrangement links TRBV7-2 to TRBJ2-3, with 16 bases matching TRBD2. CDR1 is SGHTA, CDR2 FQGNSA, per germline. The CDR3 runs 19 residues. V trimming: 4 bases; J trimming: 0 bases; junction bases outside the gene matches: 7. The CDR3 loop reads CASSWGLAGGVESTDTQYF. The CDR3 bases are TGTGCCAGCAGCTGGGGACTAGCGGGGGGGGTAGAAAGCACAGATACGCAGTATTTT.

As to this clonotype: Germline and junction disagree at one end, which may indicate a read error. This chain uses TRBV2 with TRBJ1-1, with 10 nucleotides matching TRBD1. This CDR3 spans 13 amino acids. CDR1 and CDR2 (germline): SNHLY, FYNNEI. CDR3 in DNA: TGTGCCAGTAGGACAGGGGGAAACACTGAAACTTTCTTT. Protein product: CASRTGGNTETFF.

This clonotype has just a few counts. The chain carries TRBV7-2 and TRBJ2-5, with 7 bases matching TRBD1. The length of the CDR3 is 13 residues. With 3 bases clipped from V and 11 bases from J, the junction kept 9 bases outside the gene matches. CDR1 and CDR2 (germline): SGHTA, FQGNSA. CDR3 DNA: TGTGCCAGCAGCTTCCCAGACAGGGCTCGGCAGTACTTC. Its translation is CASSFPDRARQYF. Looking up the rest from reference TRBV7-2 and TRBJ2-5 gives the full variable domain: GAGVSQSPSNKVTEKGKDVELRCDPISGHTALYWYRQSLGQGLEFLIYFQGNSAPDKSGLPSDRFSAERTGGSVSTLTIQRTQQEDSAVYLCASSFPDRARQYFGPGTRLLVL.

This clonotype was found a few times. The rearrangement joins TRBV20-1 to TRBJ1-2, with D uncertain. Germline V lookup: CDR1 DFQATT, CDR2 SNEGSKA (reference sequence). V lost 5 bases and J lost 1, with 11 bases in between. The length of the CDR3 is 13 residues. CDR3 loop: CSAPDTVNYGYTF. The DNA of the CDR3 is TGCAGTGCTCCTGACACCGTTAACTATGGCTACACCTTC.

This clonotype was counted only a few times. The V call is TRBV9, the J call TRBJ2-4, with 7 bases that match TRBD1. The DNA matches TRBJ2-5 better at its end, which makes the J call doubtful. Germline loops: CDR1 SGDLS, CDR2 YYNGEE. CDR3 length: 16 residues. The CDR3 DNA reads as TGTGCCAGCAGCGTAGGACGAGACAGGGTTCGAGAGACCCAGTACTTC. This encodes CASSVGRDRVRETQYF.

V gene TRBV4-3 combines with J gene TRBJ2-3; D unclear. The CDR3 runs to 14 residues. Germline values: CDR1 LGHNA, CDR2 YSLEER. V lost 0 bases, J lost 5 bases, and 9 bases lay in between. The CDR3, as DNA: TGCGCCAGCAGCCAAGATCCGTGGTTAGATACGCAGTATTTT. It is translated as CASSQDPWLDTQYF.

This clonotype was recorded at least ten times. V usage is TRBV4-1 and J usage is TRBJ2-1; 10 positions match TRBD1. V was clipped by 3 bases and J by 5 bases; unmatched bases: 7. The CDR3 runs 16 residues. The germline CDR1 and CDR2 sequences are MGHRA and YSYEKL. This CDR3 is CASSQFGTGVHNEQFF. The CDR3 DNA follows: TGCGCCAGCAGCCAGTTTGGGACAGGGGTACACAATGAGCAGTTCTTC.

The chain carries TRBV10-3 and TRBJ2-3; D might be TRBD1 or TRBD2, each matching 6 bases. CDR1 ENHRY and CDR2 SYGVKD come from the germline V gene. The germline V and J ends were trimmed by 4 bases and 4 bases, with 12 bases remaining between them. The CDR3 consists of 14 residues. Here the CDR3 DNA reads TGTGCCATCAGTGGGACGGGGGCCGCAGATACGCAGTATTTT. Protein product: CAISGTGAADTQYF.